These 17 T cell receptor beta chains were sequenced from one sample in a study of OX40 agonist ivuxolimab in advanced cancers. TCRdb's table, derived via immunoSEQ multiplex PCR, lists solely in-frame clones and lacks some. Of 55,000 to 85,000 clones in the sample, around 90% were seen once. Sequencing was performed on CD4+ or CD8+ T cells sorted from blood, taken in a trial of the OX40 agonist ivuxolimab. The source is an adult with an advanced solid tumor such as melanoma, head and neck, liver or kidney cancer.

The chain is built from TRBV27 and TRBJ2-4, with D unresolved. Germline CDR1 and CDR2: MNHEY and SMNVEV (reference sequence). Trimming shortened V by 3 bases and J by 0 bases, and 15 bases separated the two germline ends. This CDR3 is 17 amino acids long. For the CDR3, the DNA is TGTGCCAGCAGTTTCATTTCCACCGTCCTAGCCAAAAACATTCAGTACTTC. Protein product: CASSFISTVLAKNIQYF.

The genes are TRBV27 and TRBJ1-3; no clear D gene. This CDR3 comprises 16 residues. The germline V and J ends were trimmed by 0 bases and 3 bases, with 12 bases remaining between them. The germline CDR1 and CDR2 sequences are MNHEY and SMNVEV (reference sequence). In DNA form, the CDR3 reads TGTGCCAGCAGTTTATCGTCTGAAGGATTTGGAAACACCATATATTTT. Its protein is CASSLSSEGFGNTIYF.

The rearrangement joins TRBV5-6 to TRBJ1-5; D ambiguous. In germline, CDR1 is SGHDT, CDR2 YYEEEE. The germline V and J ends were trimmed by 2 bases and 3 bases, with 12 bases remaining between them. This CDR3 spans 15 amino acids. Here the CDR3 DNA reads TGTGCCAGCAGCTTTGGATCCGGTAACAATCAGCCCCAGCATTTT. Translated: CASSFGSGNNQPQHF. Variable domain in full (rest from reference TRBV5-6 and TRBJ1-5): DAGVTQSPTHLIKTRGQQVTLRCSPKSGHDTVSWYQQALGQGPQFIFQYYEEEERQRGNFPDRFSGHQFPNYSSELNVNALLLGDSALYLCASSFGSGNNQPQHFGDGTRLSIL.

This chain connects TRBV6-5 to TRBJ1-2, with 10 bases identical to TRBD1. Unmatched junction bases numbered 8, after V lost 2 bases and J lost 5 bases. The germline V gene has CDR1 MNHEY and CDR2 SVGAGI. CDR3 size: 16 residues. CDR3 DNA: TGTGCCAGCAGTTACACCGGGACAGGGGACTTGTATGGCTACACCTTC. It yields the protein CASSYTGTGDLYGYTF.

The genes are TRBV30 and TRBJ2-3, with D uncertain. The CDR3 runs to 14 residues. Germline V gene lookup returns CDR1 GTSNPN and CDR2 SVGIG (reference sequence). Trimming shortened V by 0 bases and J by 6 bases, and 13 bases separated the two germline ends. The CDR3 DNA reads as TGTGCCTGGAGTGTTATGGGCGGTGGGGATACGCAGTATTTT. This encodes CAWSVMGGGDTQYF.

This chain connects TRBV19 to TRBJ2-5, with 10 bases matching TRBD2. The J segment lost 3 bases and the V segment lost 0 bases, leaving 13 bases of the junction unmatched. The CDR3 runs 19 residues. Per the germline V gene, CDR1 is LNHDA and CDR2 is SQIVND (reference sequence). The CDR3 region is CASSIDRSSTSGAKETQYF. CDR3 nucleotides: TGTGCCAGTAGTATAGATCGGAGTAGTACTAGCGGGGCCAAAGAGACCCAGTACTTC.

The V gene is TRBV5-6, the J gene TRBJ2-7; D remains ambiguous. CDR1 is SGHDT, CDR2 YYEEEE, per germline. The length of the CDR3 is 13 residues. The V and J ends lost 1 base and 1 base respectively, with 6 bases between them. CDR3: CASSLWGSYEQYF. The CDR3 DNA follows: TGTGCCAGCAGCTTGTGGGGATCCTACGAGCAGTACTTC.

A single count supports this clone. This chain links TRBV7-7 with TRBJ2-3; TRBD2 is a possible D gene (5 bases). Deletions cut 11 bases from V and 1 base from J, with 16 bases between. The germline V gene has CDR1 SSHAT and CDR2 FNYEAQ (reference sequence). The CDR3 contains 14 residues. DNA for the CDR3: TGTGCCGGCTCGGATTCCGGGGGCACAGATACGCAGTATTTT. This translates into CAGSDSGGTDTQYF.

The gene calls are TRBV11-2 and TRBJ1-4; TRBD1 matches 9 bases. CDR3 length: 13 residues. V was pared by 6 bases and J by 6 bases, with 2 bases of the junction left unmatched. The germline V gene encodes CDR1 SGHAT and CDR2 FQNNGV. The CDR3, as DNA: TGTGCCAGCAGTGGACAGGGGTATGAAAAACTGTTTTTT. As protein: CASSGQGYEKLFF.

This clone showed up just once. The rearrangement joins TRBV4-1 to TRBJ2-7, with a tentative D call TRBD1 (6 bases). The CDR3 loop spans 14 amino acids. The germline V gene encodes CDR1 MGHRA and CDR2 YSYEKL. The V gene lost 2 bases and the J gene lost 5 bases, with 13 bases spanning the gap. CDR3 loop: CASSQKQGYHEQYF. The CDR3 bases are TGCGCCAGCAGCCAAAAACAGGGTTACCACGAGCAGTACTTC.

The V and J genes are TRBV2 and TRBJ2-1; 11 nucleotides line up with TRBD2. CDR1 SNHLY and CDR2 FYNNEI come from the germline V gene. The CDR3 length is 15 residues. The trim removed 6 bases at V and 6 bases at J, leaving 7 bases unmatched. The CDR3 loop is CASRELAGALNEQFF. The DNA for the CDR3 is TGTGCCAGCAGGGAACTAGCGGGGGCGCTCAATGAGCAGTTCTTC.

The chain carries TRBV6-6 and TRBJ1-1; no firm D call. This CDR3 has 14 residues. V was shortened by 8 bases and J by 5 bases, with 18 bases between the two germline ends. The V gene's germline CDR1 is MNHNY and CDR2 SVGAGI (reference sequence). This CDR3 reads CASQVALGRTEAFF. In nucleotides, the CDR3 is TGTGCCAGCCAGGTCGCCCTTGGGAGGACTGAAGCTTTCTTT.

V gene TRBV15 combines with J gene TRBJ1-2; 7 nucleotides align to TRBD1. Germline V gene data show CDR1 as LNHNV and CDR2 as YYDKDF (reference sequence). The CDR3 extends over 15 amino acids. The trim removed 0 bases at V and 1 base at J, leaving 2 bases unmatched. The CDR3, as DNA: TGTGCCACCAGCAGAGACAGGGGGTATAACTATGGCTACACCTTC. It encodes CATSRDRGYNYGYTF.

The chain is built from TRBV4-1 and TRBJ1-2; no reliable D call. V gave up 1 base and J gave up 3 bases, with 6 bases separating them. This CDR3 is built from 13 residues. Germline CDR1 reads MGHRA; CDR2 reads YSYEKL. The CDR3 reads CASSQVQDYGYTF. CDR3 sequence (DNA): TGCGCCAGCAGCCAAGTACAAGACTATGGCTACACCTTC.

V usage is TRBV5-1 and J usage is TRBJ2-7, with 7 positions matching TRBD2. The CDR3 is 14 amino acids. V gave up 4 bases and J gave up 3 bases; unmatched junction bases: 7. Looked up from germline, CDR1 is SGHRS and CDR2 is YFSETQ. This CDR3 reads CASSAPGGVYEQYF. In DNA, the CDR3 is TGCGCCAGCAGCGCCCCTGGGGGGGTCTACGAGCAGTACTTC. Drawing the rest from reference TRBV5-1 and TRBJ2-7, the complete variable domain is KAGVTQTPRYLIKTRGQQVTLSCSPISGHRSVSWYQQTPGQGLQFLFEYFSETQRNKGNFPGRFSGRQFSNSRSEMNVSTLELGDSALYLCASSAPGGVYEQYFGPGTRLTVT.

This rearrangement joins TRBV9 to TRBJ2-1; 12 bases map to TRBD1. The CDR3 loop spans 15 amino acids. V shed 4 bases, J shed 6 bases, and the junction held 5 bases outside the gene matches. From germline, CDR1 is SGDLS and CDR2 YYNGEE. DNA for the CDR3: TGTGCCAGCAGCACGGGACAGGGGGCCCTCAATGAGCAGTTCTTC. It encodes CASSTGQGALNEQFF.

The genes are TRBV15 and TRBJ2-1, with D perhaps being TRBD1 or TRBD2 (6 bases each). V lost 5 bases and J lost 0, with 11 bases in between. Per the germline V gene, CDR1 is LNHNV and CDR2 is YYDKDF (reference sequence). CDR3 size: 15 residues. CDR3 loop: CATSPRDISYNEQFF. DNA of the CDR3: TGTGCCACCAGCCCGCGGGACATCTCCTACAATGAGCAGTTCTTC.